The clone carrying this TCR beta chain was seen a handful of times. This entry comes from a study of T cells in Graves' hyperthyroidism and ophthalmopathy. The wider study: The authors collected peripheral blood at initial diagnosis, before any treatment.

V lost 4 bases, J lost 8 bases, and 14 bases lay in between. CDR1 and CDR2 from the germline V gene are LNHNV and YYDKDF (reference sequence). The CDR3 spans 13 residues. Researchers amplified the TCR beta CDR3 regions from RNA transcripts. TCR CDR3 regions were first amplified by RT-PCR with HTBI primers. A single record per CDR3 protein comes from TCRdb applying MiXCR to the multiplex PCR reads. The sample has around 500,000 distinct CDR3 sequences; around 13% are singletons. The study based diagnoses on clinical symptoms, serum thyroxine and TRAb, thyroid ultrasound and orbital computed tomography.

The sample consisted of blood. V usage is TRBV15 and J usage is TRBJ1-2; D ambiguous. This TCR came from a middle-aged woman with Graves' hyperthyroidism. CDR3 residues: CATSKVPSQGYTF. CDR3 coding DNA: TGTGCCACCAGCAAGGTACCGAGCCAAGGCTACACCTTC.